A selection of T cell receptor beta chains follows, all from one sample in a study of metastatic and nonmetastatic thyroid tumors. TCRdb called clones again from the PCR reads with MiXCR. Of 84,000 or so clones listed, around 9.2% are singletons. The specimen was blood. These receptors all come from a female donor with papillary thyroid cancer or a benign thyroid nodule (not recorded which). Some clones in this sample may be carry-over from other donors' samples. CDR3s include the opening cysteine and the closing phenylalanine or tryptophan. The D gene is left open where the match is weak. Some rows have no size entry. The others give once, few or many, or a class for an expanded clone.

>TRBD1|TRBJ1-4|many|TRBV30
CAWSVDGQGRKLFF
TGTGCCTGGAGTGTAGATGGACAGGGTCGAAAACTGTTTTTT
>-|TRBJ2-7|many|TRBV7-2
CASSGLEQYF
TGTGCCAGCTCGGGGCTCGAGCAGTACTTC
>-|TRBJ1-4|many|TRBV30
CASNLGIRGGEKLFF
TGTGCCTCCAATCTGGGGATCCGGGGAGGTGAAAAACTGTTTTTT
>TRBD2|TRBJ2-3|-|TRBV6-1
CASMTSGVTQYF
TGTGCCAGCATGACTAGCGGGGTGACGCAGTATTTT
>TRBD1|TRBJ1-1|-|TRBV18
CASSPQDRGLTEAFF
TGTGCCAGCTCACCCCAGGACAGGGGGCTTACTGAAGCTTTCTTT
>TRBD2|TRBJ2-1|many|TRBV11-2
CASSFSPSGGGGEQFF
TGTGCCAGCAGCTTCTCGCCTAGCGGGGGGGGCGGTGAGCAGTTCTTC
>TRBD2|TRBJ2-3|-|TRBV7-3
CASSWTSGGPGDTQYF
TGTGCCAGCAGCTGGACTAGCGGGGGGCCCGGAGATACGCAGTATTTT
>TRBD1|TRBJ2-2|many|TRBV6-1
CASRIQGSGELFF
TGTGCCAGCAGGATACAGGGGTCCGGGGAGCTGTTTTTT
>TRBD1|TRBJ1-5|many|TRBV3-1
CASSFTGVNQPQHF
TGTGCCAGCAGCTTTACAGGGGTCAATCAGCCCCAGCATTTT
>-|TRBJ2-3|-|TRBV28
CASRKEETDTQYF
TGTGCCAGCAGGAAGGAAGAGACAGATACGCAGTATTTT
>TRBD1|TRBJ1-1|few|TRBV7-6
CASSQEGTGGWTEAFF
TGTGCCAGCAGCCAAGAAGGTACAGGGGGGTGGACTGAAGCTTTCTTT
>TRBD2|TRBJ2-7|many|TRBV20-1
CSATLASGGSYEQYF
TGCAGTGCTACCCTTGCTAGCGGGGGATCCTACGAGCAGTACTTC
>-|TRBJ1-5|-|TRBV5-1
CASSLRGGFDQPQHF
TGCGCCAGCAGCTTGCGAGGCGGCTTCGATCAGCCCCAGCATTTT
>TRBD1|TRBJ1-2|few|TRBV6-1
CASRGPDRAGNGYTF
TGTGCCAGCAGGGGACCCGACAGGGCCGGCAATGGCTACACCTTC
>-|TRBJ2-2|many|TRBV27
CASSPWGRTGELFF
TGTGCCAGCAGTCCTTGGGGCCGCACCGGGGAGCTGTTTTTT
>TRBD2|TRBJ2-1|-|TRBV11-1
CASSLAGTSGYVNEQFF
TGTGCCAGCAGCTTAGCTGGGACTAGCGGGTACGTTAATGAGCAGTTCTTC
>-|TRBJ1-2|few|TRBV20-1
CSARRDTLGNGYTF
TGCAGTGCTCGCCGGGACACCCTGGGAAACGGCTACACCTTC
>-|TRBJ1-2|many|TRBV6-1
CASSEGRALNYGYTF
TGTGCCAGCAGTGAAGGCAGGGCCCTCAACTATGGCTACACCTTC
>-|TRBJ1-6|many|TRBV14
CASSQDPMLGSPLHF
TGTGCCAGCAGCCAAGATCCGATGCTCGGTTCACCCCTCCACTTT
>-|TRBJ2-2|many|TRBV6-2/TRBV6-3
CASSYGSGDAGELFF
TGTGCCAGCAGTTACGGATCAGGGGACGCCGGGGAGCTGTTTTTT
>-|TRBJ2-2|many|TRBV5-1
CASSQNTGELFF
TGCGCCAGCAGCCAAAACACCGGGGAGCTGTTTTTT
>-|TRBJ2-7|many|TRBV6-2/TRBV6-3
CASNSPGHGYEQYF
TGTGCCAGCAACTCACCGGGACACGGCTACGAGCAGTACTTC